The subject of this entry is one T cell receptor beta chain. The sample is drawn from a study of identical twins. TCRdb reanalysed the 5' RACE reads using MiXCR and keeps one entry per CDR3 protein. The table includes roughly 700,000 distinct CDR3 sequences, 8.6% detected once. These records were also assigned to another study, of yellow fever vaccine responses in identical twins.

The sequence was obtained from a young woman in good health. Sequencing used PBMCs.

This chain's CDR3 is CASSGTPYQETQYF. DNA of the CDR3: TGTGCCAGCAGTGGGACACCGTACCAAGAGACCCAGTACTTC. The rearrangement joins TRBV6-1 to TRBJ2-5; tentative D call: TRBD1 (5 bases). The V and J ends lost 4 bases and 0 bases respectively, with 9 bases between them. Germline CDR1 and CDR2: MNHNS and SASEGT. The length of the CDR3 is 14 residues.